This TCR beta chain is from a study of OX40 agonist ivuxolimab in advanced cancers. Background on the study: Three patients responded partially, comprising one with hepatocellular carcinoma and two with cutaneous melanoma.

Some clones are missing from TCRdb's copy, which holds only in-frame ones; the method was immunoSEQ multiplex PCR. Seen here are around 43,000 clones, 75% to 90% observed once, and the top ten hold 9.5% to 13%. The length of the CDR3 is 18 residues. Germline CDR1 and CDR2: SGHNT and YYREEE (reference sequence). With 4 bases clipped from V and 2 bases from J, the junction kept 13 bases outside the gene matches. The input for sequencing was CD4+ or CD8+ T cells sorted from blood, taken in a trial of the OX40 agonist ivuxolimab. This rearrangement joins TRBV5-4 to TRBJ2-2; 8 positions match TRBD2. The clonotype was recovered from an adult with an advanced solid tumor such as melanoma, head and neck, liver or kidney cancer. CDR3 region: CASSGTSAGLANTGELFF. The CDR3 DNA sequence: TGTGCCAGCAGCGGGACGAGTGCCGGACTAGCAAACACCGGGGAGCTGTTTTTT.